What follows are 32 T cell receptor beta chains derived from one specimen sequenced in a study of T cell responses to AZD1222 COVID-19 vaccine. Here immunoSEQ multiplex PCR was the method, and the copy in TCRdb shows in-frame clones only, minus some. The repertoire consists of approximately 70,000 clones, with 84% occurring once and the leading ten covering 9.5% to 10%. The source material was peripheral blood, sampled on day 0 of AZD1222 vaccination. These receptors all stem from an adult in good health.

This clone occurred once. The chain combines TRBV28 with TRBJ1-2; D is perhaps TRBD1 (6 bases). CDR1 and CDR2 (germline): MDHEN, SYDVKM. Trimming removed 6 bases at V and 2 bases at J, with 22 bases between. CDR3 length: 17 amino acids. The CDR3 region is CASSGALAGVYNYGYTF. The CDR3 bases are TGTGCCAGCAGCGGAGCTTTGGCAGGGGTCTACAACTATGGCTACACCTTC.

The J gene is TRBJ1-1, the V gene TRBV6-5; D unclear. The CDR3 runs to 14 residues. The V and J ends lost 7 bases and 1 base respectively, with 13 bases between them. Germline V lookup: CDR1 MNHEY, CDR2 SVGAGI. The DNA of the CDR3 is TGTGCCAGCATCGACGGAGGAGGGAACACTGAAGCTTTCTTT. Its protein is CASIDGGGNTEAFF.

V is TRBV11-2 and J is TRBJ2-7; D might be TRBD1 or TRBD2, each matching 7 bases. This CDR3 comprises 12 residues. Per the germline V gene, CDR1 is SGHAT and CDR2 is FQNNGV. Trimming left V 11 bases short and J 7 bases short, with 18 bases between. The CDR3: CASGRGRGEQYF. The DNA for the CDR3 is TGTGCCTCGGGGAGGGGGCGAGGGGAGCAGTACTTC.

This clone was observed a handful of times. This chain uses TRBV6-4 with TRBJ1-2; no clear D gene. V shed 4 bases and J shed 5 bases, with 8 bases lying between them. The length of the CDR3 is 12 residues. Germline V gives CDR1 MRHNA, CDR2 SNTAGT. The DNA for the CDR3 is TGTGCCAGCAGTGTTGGTAGATATGGCTACACCTTC. This codes for CASSVGRYGYTF.

The CDR3 loop is CASSTRTGENTEAFF. The CDR3 bases are TGTGCCAGCAGCACCCGGACAGGGGAGAACACTGAAGCTTTCTTT. The gene calls are TRBV7-9 and TRBJ1-1; 9 bases align to TRBD1. V was pared by 5 bases and J by 1 base, with 5 bases of the junction left unmatched. This CDR3 has 15 amino acids. Germline CDR1 and CDR2: SEHNR and FQNEAQ (reference sequence).

This clone was detected once. The chain joins TRBV28 to TRBJ1-2, with 7 positions matching TRBD1. This CDR3 region has 13 residues. Germline V gene data show CDR1 as MDHEN and CDR2 as SYDVKM. V shed 1 base, J shed 8 bases, and the junction held 4 bases outside the gene matches. The CDR3 region has the DNA TGTGCCAGCAGTTTATACAGGGGAGGGGGCTACACCTTC. Amino acids: CASSLYRGGGYTF.

The chain recombines TRBV24-1 with TRBJ1-5; D is unclear. The CDR3 totals 13 residues. V was pared by 5 bases and J by 0 bases, with 4 bases between. Germline V gene data show CDR1 as KGHDR and CDR2 as SFDVKD. The CDR3 nucleotides are TGTGCCACCAGTGGCTATAGCAATCAGCCCCAGCATTTT. Translating gives CATSGYSNQPQHF.

The CDR3 region is CASSSVYRGGAETGELFF. The CDR3, as DNA: TGTGCCAGCAGCTCCGTATATCGCGGGGGGGCAGAGACCGGGGAGCTGTTTTTT. V and J are TRBV5-6 and TRBJ2-2; 9 bases fit TRBD2. The V gene end was trimmed by 3 bases and the J gene end by 5 bases; junction bases not matched to a gene: 14. CDR1 and CDR2 (germline): SGHDT, YYEEEE. The CDR3 has 18 amino acids.

V gene TRBV6-5 combines with J gene TRBJ2-1; D gene ambiguous. Trimming stripped 2 bases from V and 7 bases from J, with 15 bases between. From germline, CDR1 is MNHEY and CDR2 SVGAGI. This CDR3 contains 15 residues. The CDR3 DNA reads TGTGCCAGCAGTTACCAGGCGACCGTGGGGAATGAGCAGTTCTTC. It translates to CASSYQATVGNEQFF.

The rearrangement links TRBV19 to TRBJ2-5; possibly TRBD1 for D (6 bases). This CDR3 is built from 14 residues. The V gene's germline CDR1 is LNHDA and CDR2 SQIVND (reference sequence). Trimming left V 5 bases short and J 4 bases short, with 14 bases between. The CDR3 loop reads CASSRGGTRETQYF. DNA for the CDR3: TGTGCCAGTAGTCGTGGGGGCACGCGAGAGACCCAGTACTTC.

This clone was detected only a few times. For the CDR3, the DNA is TGTGCCAGCAGTTACTCGACACTAGGGGGCTACGGCTACACCTTC. Translated: CASSYSTLGGYGYTF. V and J are TRBV6-5 and TRBJ1-2; 7 nucleotides match TRBD1. The germline V gene encodes CDR1 MNHEY and CDR2 SVGAGI. With V trimmed by 0 bases and J by 8 bases, 9 bases remained unmatched. The CDR3 extends over 15 amino acids.

This chain uses TRBV12-3 or TRBV12-4 with TRBJ1-1; tentatively, D is TRBD1 (6 bases). This CDR3 contains 13 residues. Trimming removed 5 bases at V and 8 bases at J, with 15 bases between. In nucleotides, the CDR3 is TGTGCCAGCAGTGTAACAGGGCGGTCGGAAGCTTTCTTT. As protein: CASSVTGRSEAFF.

The rearrangement uses TRBV28 and TRBJ1-2; D possibly corresponds to TRBD1 (5 bases). The CDR3 contains 12 residues. V was trimmed by 3 bases and J by 4 bases, leaving 6 bases between them. The germline V gene encodes CDR1 MDHEN and CDR2 SYDVKM. In DNA form, the CDR3 reads TGTGCCAGCAGTTTGAGGGGCTATGGCTACACCTTC. Residues: CASSLRGYGYTF.

This sequence joins TRBV5-1 and TRBJ2-1; 11 positions match TRBD2. Germline V gives CDR1 SGHRS, CDR2 YFSETQ. The CDR3 consists of 15 residues. The junction had 3 bases not matched to a gene; V was cut back by 2 bases and J by 5 bases. The CDR3 is CASSFTSGGNNEQFF. The CDR3 bases are TGCGCCAGCAGCTTCACTAGCGGGGGTAACAATGAGCAGTTCTTC.

J is TRBJ1-4 and V is TRBV2; 8 bases are shared with TRBD1. Germline V gene sequence: CDR1 SNHLY, CDR2 FYNNEI. The CDR3 sequence is 15 residues long. The V segment lost 6 bases and the J segment 8 bases; nucleotides outside the gene matches: 11. CDR3 protein: CASRRQGAPQEKLFF. The CDR3 nucleotides read TGTGCCAGCAGACGGCAGGGGGCTCCCCAGGAAAAACTGTTTTTT.

The CDR3 DNA sequence: TGTGCCAGTACGGCGGGGGCGAACACCGGGGAGCTGTTTTTT. Translating gives CASTAGANTGELFF. V usage is TRBV19 and J usage is TRBJ2-2; 7 positions agree with TRBD2. V shed 7 bases and J 0 bases; nucleotides not matched to a gene: 2. The V gene's germline CDR1 is LNHDA and CDR2 SQIVND (reference sequence). The CDR3 contains 14 residues.

This clone appeared a few times. The chain combines TRBV2 with TRBJ2-7; D is tentatively TRBD1 or TRBD2 (5 bases each). The CDR3 is 14 amino acids. V was trimmed by 6 bases and J by 0 bases, leaving 12 bases between them. Germline lookup yields CDR1 SNHLY and CDR2 FYNNEI. The CDR3 DNA reads TGTGCCAGCAGCGCTTGGGGGAGCTCCTACGAGCAGTACTTC. Translation: CASSAWGSSYEQYF. The entire variable domain, with the rest obtained from reference TRBV2 and TRBJ2-7, is as follows: EPEVTQTPSHQVTQMGQEVILRCVPISNHLYFYWYRQILGQKVEFLVSFYNNEISEKSEIFDDQFSVERPDGSNFTLKIRSTKLEDSAMYFCASSAWGSSYEQYFGPGTRLTVT.

The sample holds one count of this clone. The chain recombines TRBV2 with TRBJ2-5, with D unclear. This CDR3 has 11 amino acids. CDR1 SNHLY and CDR2 FYNNEI come from the germline V gene. Trimming shortened V by 8 bases and J by 2 bases, and 6 bases separated the two germline ends. CDR3 sequence (DNA): TGTGCCAGCCTAATTCAAGAGACCCAGTACTTC. Its translation is CASLIQETQYF.

In this sample, this clone turned up once. CDR3 region: CASNPQGGNYGYTF. CDR3 DNA: TGTGCCAGCAACCCACAGGGGGGAAACTATGGCTACACCTTC. The chain has TRBV9 and TRBJ1-2; 8 positions match TRBD1. There are 14 residues in the CDR3. Germline V CDR1 and CDR2: SGDLS, YYNGEE. With 6 bases clipped from V and 2 bases from J, the junction kept 6 bases outside the gene matches.

This chain joins TRBV18 and TRBJ2-7; no reliable D call. V lost 2 bases, J lost 3 bases, and 14 bases lay in between. CDR3 length equals 15 residues. The V gene's germline CDR1 is KGHSH and CDR2 LQKENI. The CDR3 protein is CASSPGEGLDYEQYF. As DNA, the CDR3 is TGTGCCAGCTCACCAGGCGAAGGCCTAGACTACGAGCAGTACTTC.

The chain combines TRBV6-5 with TRBJ2-3; possible D gene TRBD1, 6 bases. Trimming stripped 6 bases from V and 0 bases from J, with 13 bases between. The CDR3 covers 15 residues. Germline V gene lookup returns CDR1 MNHEY and CDR2 SVGAGI. CDR3 amino acids: CASSVQGQSTDTQYF. DNA for the CDR3: TGTGCCAGCAGCGTACAGGGACAAAGCACAGATACGCAGTATTTT.

The V and J genes are TRBV10-3 and TRBJ1-5; D possibly corresponds to TRBD1 (6 bases). Germline V lookup: CDR1 ENHRY, CDR2 SYGVKD. V was pared by 0 bases and J by 0 bases, with 12 bases between. The CDR3 loop spans 17 amino acids. The CDR3 DNA follows: TGTGCCATCAGTGAGTCGCTGCAGGGGAGTAGCAATCAGCCCCAGCATTTT. Amino acid sequence: CAISESLQGSSNQPQHF.

The rearrangement links TRBV9 to TRBJ1-3; 9 bases are a match to TRBD1. Losses at the gene ends were 6 bases for V and 4 bases for J; bases not matched to a gene: 11. The CDR3 consists of 16 residues. Germline CDR1 SGDLS, CDR2 YYNGEE. CDR3 protein: CASTYGTGREGNTIYF. The CDR3, as DNA: TGTGCCAGCACCTACGGGACAGGGAGAGAAGGAAACACCATATATTTT. Full variable domain (missing parts from reference TRBV9 and TRBJ1-3): DSGVTQTPKHLITATGQRVTLRCSPRSGDLSVYWYQQSLDQGLQFLIQYYNGEERAKGNILERFSAQQFPDLHSELNLSSLELGDSALYFCASTYGTGREGNTIYFGEGSWLTVV.

In this sample, this clone turned up many times. V and J are TRBV6-4 and TRBJ2-1, with D possibly being TRBD1 (6 bases). Germline V gene sequence: CDR1 MRHNA, CDR2 SNTAGT. CDR3 size: 15 residues. Between the trimmed V and J ends, which lost 2 bases and 6 bases, there was a span of 14 bases. CDR3 sequence: CASSDGGHGINEQFF. CDR3 bases: TGTGCCAGCAGTGACGGGGGCCACGGAATCAATGAGCAGTTCTTC.

The gene calls are TRBV28 and TRBJ1-2, with 9 positions matching TRBD1. The CDR3 covers 17 residues. Germline CDR1 reads MDHEN; CDR2 reads SYDVKM. Losses at the gene ends were 5 bases for V and 6 bases for J; bases not matched to a gene: 16. CDR3 nucleotide sequence: TGTGCCAGCAGTCCACCTAATCCGACAGGGGGTTTTGATGGCTACACCTTC. It yields the protein CASSPPNPTGGFDGYTF.

The J gene is TRBJ2-3, the V gene TRBV7-8; no clear D gene. Germline values: CDR1 SGHVS, CDR2 FQNEAQ. V was trimmed by 1 base and J by 0 bases, leaving 5 bases between them. The CDR3 sequence is 14 residues long. In DNA, the CDR3 is TGTGCCAGCAGCTTAGTTCCGAGCACAGATACGCAGTATTTT. Translated: CASSLVPSTDTQYF. The complete variable domain, with remaining parts taken from reference TRBV7-8 and TRBJ2-3, reads GAGVSQSPRYKVAKRGQDVALRCDPISGHVSLFWYQQALGQGPEFLTYFQNEAQLDKSGLPSDRFFAERPEGSVSTLKIQRTQQEDSAVYLCASSLVPSTDTQYFGPGTRLTVL.

This sequence joins TRBV10-3 and TRBJ1-5; TRBD1 matches at 8 bases. The CDR3 is 17 amino acids. Germline V CDR1 and CDR2: ENHRY, SYGVKD. After removal of 0 bases from V and 7 bases from J, the junction contained 11 bases not matched to a gene. CDR3 nucleotides: TGTGCCATCAGTGAGTCCGGGACAGGACGGGCGGGGCAGCCCCAGCATTTT. As protein: CAISESGTGRAGQPQHF.

In this sample, this clone turned up once. The chain recombines TRBV18 with TRBJ2-1; 11 bases match TRBD2. Germline-derived CDR1 and CDR2 are KGHSH and LQKENI. The CDR3 length is 16 residues. V shed 3 bases and J 2 bases; nucleotides not matched to a gene: 3. Here the CDR3 DNA reads TGTGCCAGCTCACCGAGACTAGCGGGGACCTACAATGAGCAGTTCTTC. It specifies CASSPRLAGTYNEQFF.

The CDR3 region is CASSLTQVSMNTEAFF. The CDR3 region has the DNA TGTGCCAGCAGTTTAACCCAAGTTTCCATGAACACTGAAGCTTTCTTT. The chain uses TRBV28 and TRBJ1-1; D is uncertain. CDR1 is MDHEN, CDR2 SYDVKM, per germline. The CDR3 contains 16 residues. Deletions cut 2 bases from V and 0 bases from J, with 13 bases between.

The chain combines TRBV28 with TRBJ1-6; D is unclear. The CDR3 spans 14 residues. Trimming pared 8 bases from V and 0 bases from J, leaving 8 bases between. Germline assignment: CDR1 MDHEN and CDR2 SYDVKM. The DNA of the CDR3 is TGTGCCAGCGGAGGTTACTCCTATAATTCACCCCTCCACTTT. It codes for CASGGYSYNSPLHF.

This chain uses TRBV5-1 with TRBJ2-5; possibly TRBD2 for D (6 bases). CDR1 SGHRS and CDR2 YFSETQ come from the germline V gene. This CDR3 is 13 amino acids long. Trimming cost V 6 bases and J 4 bases, with 13 bases left between them. As DNA, the CDR3 is TGCGCCAGCAAGGAGGGGACGGGAGAGACCCAGTACTTC. Translation: CASKEGTGETQYF.

This clone was detected once. The chain recombines TRBV6-1 with TRBJ2-3, with D tentatively TRBD2 (7 bases). Germline CDR1 and CDR2: MNHNS and SASEGT. The V end lost 3 bases, the J end lost 3 bases, and 13 bases lay between the germline ends. CDR3 size: 15 residues. This CDR3 reads CASSDGGGPTDTQYF. CDR3 DNA sequence: TGTGCCAGCAGTGATGGGGGGGGGCCTACAGATACGCAGTATTTT.